One and the same sample provided the 5 T cell receptor beta chains below, sequenced in a study of molecular identifiers for immune sequencing clone quantification. TCRdb independently ran MiXCR on the PCR reads; one entry per CDR3 protein. The data contain 400,000 to 600,000 distinct CDR3 sequences, over 20% of them seen just once; the ten biggest clones take up around 0.86%. The specimen sequenced was naive CD8+ T cells from blood, with Jurkat cell RNA spiked in. Subset described: FACS-sorted CD8+CD4-CCR7+CD45RA+ naive T cells. The receptors shown here come from a human donor in good health. Some libraries in this study had Jurkat cell RNA spiked in.

V usage is TRBV27 and J usage is TRBJ2-1; TRBD1 matches at 8 bases. CDR3 length: 15 amino acids. After removal of 4 bases from V and 5 bases from J, the junction contained 7 bases not matched to a gene. Per germline, CDR1 MNHEY and CDR2 SMNVEV (reference sequence). The CDR3 is CASSYQGALNNEQFF. CDR3 in DNA: TGTGCCAGCAGTTATCAGGGGGCGTTGAACAATGAGCAGTTCTTC.

The J gene is TRBJ2-1, the V gene TRBV13; TRBD1 or TRBD2 may be the D gene (5 bases each). V was cut by 6 bases and J by 1 base, with 16 bases left in between. This CDR3 has 16 amino acids. The germline V gene encodes CDR1 PRHDT and CDR2 FYEKMQ (reference sequence). CDR3 loop: CASRAGTLRSYNEQFF. Here the CDR3 DNA reads TGTGCCAGCAGGGCCGGGACCCTGCGATCCTACAATGAGCAGTTCTTC. Variable domain in full (rest from reference TRBV13 and TRBJ2-1): AAGVIQSPRHLIKEKRETATLKCYPIPRHDTVYWYQQGPGQDPQFLISFYEKMQSDKGSIPDRFSAQQFSDYHSELNMSSLELGDSALYFCASRAGTLRSYNEQFFGPGTRLTVL.

The chain is built from TRBV2 and TRBJ2-7, with unresolved D. The CDR3 sequence is 13 residues long. V dropped 8 bases and J dropped 0 bases, with 11 bases sitting between them. The germline V gene has CDR1 SNHLY and CDR2 FYNNEI. The DNA for the CDR3 is TGTGCCAGCGCAACAGCTCTCTCCTACGAGCAGTACTTC. Translating gives CASATALSYEQYF.

The chain links TRBV27 to TRBJ1-1; maybe TRBD1 (5 bases). The CDR3 runs to 15 residues. In germline, CDR1 is MNHEY, CDR2 SMNVEV (reference sequence). Trimming removed 6 bases from V and 4 bases from J, with 18 bases in between. CDR3 coding DNA: TGTGCCAGCAGCTTTGCCCTGGGGGGAGGCACTGAAGCTTTCTTT. This sequence encodes CASSFALGGGTEAFF.

The chain carries TRBV28 and TRBJ1-5; D is unresolved. Trimming pared 5 bases from V and 0 bases from J, leaving 14 bases between. The CDR3 covers 16 residues. CDR1 and CDR2 from the germline V gene are MDHEN and SYDVKM. CDR3 nucleotides: TGTGCCAGCAGTCTCCTCGCCGGCGATAGCAATCAGCCCCAGCATTTT. This gives the protein CASSLLAGDSNQPQHF.